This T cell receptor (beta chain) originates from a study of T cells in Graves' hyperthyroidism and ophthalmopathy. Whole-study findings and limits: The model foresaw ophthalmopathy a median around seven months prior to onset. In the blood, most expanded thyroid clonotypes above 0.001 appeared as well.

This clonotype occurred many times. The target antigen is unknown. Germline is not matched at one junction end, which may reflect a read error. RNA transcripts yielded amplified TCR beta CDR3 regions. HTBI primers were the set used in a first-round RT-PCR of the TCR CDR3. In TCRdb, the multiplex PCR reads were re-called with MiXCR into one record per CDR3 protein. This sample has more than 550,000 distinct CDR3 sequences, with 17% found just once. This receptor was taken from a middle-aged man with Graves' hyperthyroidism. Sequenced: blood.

The CDR3 DNA reads TGTGCCAGCAGTTTAGCCCTAGCGGCCTACGAGCAGTACTTC. It encodes CASSLALAAYEQYF. The chain joins TRBV11-2 to TRBJ2-7, with 7 bases fitting TRBD2. This CDR3 has 14 amino acids. The germline CDR1 and CDR2 sequences are SGHAT and FQNNGV. The full variable domain, in which reference TRBV11-2 and TRBJ2-7 provide the parts outside the CDR3, is EAGVAQSPRYKIIEKRQSVAFWCNPISGHATLYWYQQILGQGPKLLIQFQNNGVVDDSQLPKDRFSAERLKGVDSTLKIQPAKLEDSAVYLCASSLALAAYEQYFGPGTRLTVT.